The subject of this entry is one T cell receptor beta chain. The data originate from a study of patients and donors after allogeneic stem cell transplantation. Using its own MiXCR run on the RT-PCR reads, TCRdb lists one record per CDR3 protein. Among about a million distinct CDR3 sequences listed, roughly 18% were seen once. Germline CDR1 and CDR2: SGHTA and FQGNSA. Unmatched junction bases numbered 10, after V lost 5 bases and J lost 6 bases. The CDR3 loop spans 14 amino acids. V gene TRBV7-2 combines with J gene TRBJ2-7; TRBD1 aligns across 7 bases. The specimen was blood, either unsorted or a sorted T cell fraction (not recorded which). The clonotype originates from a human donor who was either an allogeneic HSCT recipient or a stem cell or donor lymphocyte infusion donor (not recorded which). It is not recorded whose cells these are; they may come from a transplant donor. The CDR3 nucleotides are TGTGCCAGCAGCGCAGGGGGTAGGACCCTCGAGCAGTACTTC. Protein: CASSAGGRTLEQYF.